This T cell receptor beta chain stems from a study of blood T cell repertoires in COVID-19. TCRdb keeps only in-frame clones here, not all; method: immunoSEQ multiplex PCR. The profile shows roughly 290,000 clones, around 91% of them singletons. Germline loops: CDR1 LGHNA, CDR2 YSLEER. The CDR3 sequence is 16 residues long. Germline trimming cut 1 base from V and 3 bases from J; bases unmatched to any gene: 9. Sequencing used peripheral blood. The V and J genes are TRBV4-3 and TRBJ2-7; 7 bases are a match to TRBD2. The TCR was taken from a woman aged 60-70 years with acute or convalescent COVID-19. The CDR3 sequence: CASSQVAGVSSYEQYF. For the CDR3, the DNA is TGCGCCAGCAGCCAAGTTGCGGGGGTTAGTAGCTACGAGCAGTACTTC.